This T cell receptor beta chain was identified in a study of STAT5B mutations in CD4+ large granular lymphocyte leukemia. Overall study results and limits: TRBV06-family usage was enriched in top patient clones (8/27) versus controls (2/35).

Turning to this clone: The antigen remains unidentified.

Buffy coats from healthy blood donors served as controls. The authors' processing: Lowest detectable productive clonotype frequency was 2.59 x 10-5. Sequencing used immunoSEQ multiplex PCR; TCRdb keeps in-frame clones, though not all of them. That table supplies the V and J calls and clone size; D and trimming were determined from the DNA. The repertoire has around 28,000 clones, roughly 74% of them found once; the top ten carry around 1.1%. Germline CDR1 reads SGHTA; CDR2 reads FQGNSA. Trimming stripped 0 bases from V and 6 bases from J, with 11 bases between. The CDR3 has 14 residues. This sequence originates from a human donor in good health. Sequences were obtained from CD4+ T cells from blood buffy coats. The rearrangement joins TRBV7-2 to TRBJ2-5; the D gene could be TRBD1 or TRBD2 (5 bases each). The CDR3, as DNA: TGTGCCAGCAGCTTAGCTGTCAGGGAGCAGACCCAGTACTTC. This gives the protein CASSLAVREQTQYF. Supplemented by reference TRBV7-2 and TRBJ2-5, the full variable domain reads GAGVSQSPSNKVTEKGKDVELRCDPISGHTALYWYRQSLGQGLEFLIYFQGNSAPDKSGLPSDRFSAERTGGSVSTLTIQRTQQEDSAVYLCASSLAVREQTQYFGPGTRLLVL.